One sample yielded the 8 T cell receptor beta chains listed below, sequenced in a study of T-cell memory formation after mild COVID-19. Using its own MiXCR run on the 5' RACE reads, TCRdb lists one record per CDR3 protein. The sample holds roughly 400,000 distinct CDR3 sequences; approximately 19% are singletons and the top ten take roughly 21%. Sequencing used PBMCs or a T cell subset sorted from them (not recorded which). The receptors here all came from a man in his late teens or twenties who had mild COVID-19 (a few samples of this study predate the infection). Cell type and time point are not known.

This rearrangement joins TRBV5-1 to TRBJ2-3, with D possibly matching TRBD2 (7 bases). Germline CDR1 SGHRS, CDR2 YFSETQ. The CDR3 spans 13 residues. With 6 bases removed from V and 5 bases from J, the gap between germline ends came to 13 bases. CDR3 DNA sequence: TGCGCCAGCATGAAAGGGGGGGAAGATACGCAGTATTTT. Its translation is CASMKGGEDTQYF.

The chain recombines TRBV2 with TRBJ2-3, with 7 bases identical to TRBD1. V was pared by 4 bases and J by 5 bases, with 6 bases of the junction left unmatched. From germline, CDR1 is SNHLY and CDR2 FYNNEI. The CDR3 sequence is 14 residues long. CDR3 nucleotide sequence: TGTGCCAGCAGTGGAACAGGGGTCGGAGATACGCAGTATTTT. Translation: CASSGTGVGDTQYF.

The rearrangement joins TRBV7-9 to TRBJ2-2, with 8 bases lining up with TRBD1. The V segment lost 6 bases and the J segment 8 bases; nucleotides outside the gene matches: 11. CDR1 SEHNR and CDR2 FQNEAQ come from the germline V gene (reference sequence). The CDR3 length is 15 residues. DNA of the CDR3: TGTGCCAGCAGACCAGCGGACAGGGCAAATGGGGAGCTGTTTTTT. It translates to CASRPADRANGELFF. Full variable domain (remainder filled in from reference TRBV7-9 and TRBJ2-2): DTGVSQNPRHKITKRGQNVTFRCDPISEHNRLYWYRQTLGQGPEFLTYFQNEAQLEKSRLLSDRFSAERPKGSFSTLEIQRTEQGDSAMYLCASRPADRANGELFFGEGSRLTVL.

This clonotype was seen a few times. The chain recombines TRBV25-1 with TRBJ1-1; 8 bases map to TRBD1. The V gene's germline CDR1 is MGHDK and CDR2 SYGVNS. J was trimmed by 2 bases and V by 9 bases; bases with no gene match: 8. The CDR3 length is 14 residues. The CDR3 reads CASPGTGHNTEAFF. CDR3 DNA: TGTGCCAGTCCGGGGACAGGCCACAACACTGAAGCTTTCTTT.

This clonotype showed up just a few times. This sequence joins TRBV7-2 and TRBJ2-7; D gene ambiguous. V dropped 0 bases and J dropped 2 bases, with 8 bases sitting between them. Germline CDR1 reads SGHTA; CDR2 reads FQGNSA. This CDR3 region has 14 residues. CDR3 sequence (DNA): TGTGCCAGCAGCTTAGCGCCCTATCCCTACGAGCAGTACTTC. It codes for CASSLAPYPYEQYF.

This clonotype was recorded a few times. V usage is TRBV20-1 and J usage is TRBJ2-1, with D perhaps TRBD1 or TRBD2 (5 bases each). V was shortened by 2 bases and J by 8 bases, with 19 bases between the two germline ends. Germline CDR1 and CDR2: DFQATT and SNEGSKA (reference sequence). This CDR3 has 15 amino acids. The CDR3 nucleotides are TGCAGTGCTAGACTCGTAGCGCCCAGAGGGGATGAGCAGTTCTTC. Protein product: CSARLVAPRGDEQFF.

As to this clonotype: This may be a read error: a much more frequent sequence differs by one nucleotide. The chain has TRBV12-3 or TRBV12-4 and TRBJ2-7; 8 bases are a match to TRBD2. The CDR3 totals 15 residues. Trimming removed 5 bases from V and 6 bases from J; junction bases left unmatched: 12. CDR3 nucleotide sequence: TGTGCCAGCAGTCCCTATCGGGGGGGAACGGTCGAGCAGTACTTC. The encoded protein is CASSPYRGGTVEQYF.

The genes are TRBV7-2 and TRBJ1-1; D gene unclear. Trimming cost V 6 bases and J 5 bases, with 10 bases left between them. This CDR3 region has 12 residues. Germline V gives CDR1 SGHTA, CDR2 FQGNSA. The DNA of the CDR3 is TGTGCCAGCAGTTACCCCAAAACTGAAGCTTTCTTT. Translating gives CASSYPKTEAFF.